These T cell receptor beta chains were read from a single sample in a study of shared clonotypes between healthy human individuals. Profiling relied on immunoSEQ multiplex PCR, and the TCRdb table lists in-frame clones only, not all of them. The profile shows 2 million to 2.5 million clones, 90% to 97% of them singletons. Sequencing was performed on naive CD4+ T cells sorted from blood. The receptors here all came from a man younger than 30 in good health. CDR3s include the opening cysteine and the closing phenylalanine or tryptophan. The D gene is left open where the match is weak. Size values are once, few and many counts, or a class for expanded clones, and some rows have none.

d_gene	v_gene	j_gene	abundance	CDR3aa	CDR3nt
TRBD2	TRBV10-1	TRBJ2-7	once	CASSDGTNHYEQYF	TGCGCCAGCAGCGATGGGACTAACCACTACGAGCAGTACTTC
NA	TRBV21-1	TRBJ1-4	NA	CASSKLDRGEKLFF	TGTGCCAGCAGCAAACTAGACAGGGGCGAAAAACTGTTTTTT
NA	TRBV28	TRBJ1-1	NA	CASRLSGDRTEAFF	TGTGCCAGCAGGCTATCCGGAGATCGGACTGAAGCTTTCTTT
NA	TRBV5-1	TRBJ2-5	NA	CASSLGGSETQYF	TGCGCCAGCAGCTTGGGAGGGAGTGAGACCCAGTACTTC
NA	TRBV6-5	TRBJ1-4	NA	CASRFGVAANEKLFF	TGTGCCAGCAGATTCGGGGTGGCGGCTAATGAAAAACTGTTTTTT
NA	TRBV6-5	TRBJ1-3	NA	CASSYEGVSGNTIYF	TGTGCCAGCAGTTACGAGGGGGTTTCTGGAAACACCATATATTTT
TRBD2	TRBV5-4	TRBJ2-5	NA	CASSSGLAGQETQYF	TGTGCCAGCAGCTCCGGACTAGCGGGTCAAGAGACCCAGTACTTC
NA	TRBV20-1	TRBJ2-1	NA	CSARDLQEQFF	TGCAGTGCTAGAGATCTTCAGGAGCAGTTCTTC
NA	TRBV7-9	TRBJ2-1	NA	CASSMAGQTYNEQFF	TGTGCCAGCAGTATGGCGGGACAGACCTACAATGAGCAGTTCTTC
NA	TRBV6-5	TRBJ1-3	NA	CASSVAASGNTIYF	TGTGCCAGCAGTGTGGCGGCTTCTGGAAACACCATATATTTT
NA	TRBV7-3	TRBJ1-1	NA	CASSAPGELGGRAFF	TGTGCCAGCAGCGCCCCAGGGGAGTTAGGTGGAAGGGCTTTCTTT
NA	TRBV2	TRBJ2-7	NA	CASRFLSAGETGYEQYF	TGTGCCAGCAGATTCCTTTCGGCCGGGGAGACGGGCTACGAGCAGTACTTC
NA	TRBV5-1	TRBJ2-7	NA	CASSLDREGYEQYF	TGCGCCAGCAGCTTGGACAGGGAGGGGTACGAGCAGTACTTC
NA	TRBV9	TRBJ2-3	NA	CASSVVPDSQWLGTQYF	TGTGCCAGCAGCGTAGTCCCCGACTCGCAATGGCTCGGTACGCAGTATTTT
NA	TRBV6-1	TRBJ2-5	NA	CASSEPRAHPEETQYF	TGTGCCAGCAGTGAACCCAGAGCACACCCTGAGGAGACCCAGTACTTC
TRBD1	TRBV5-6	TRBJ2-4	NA	CASSLWGTGTKNIQYF	TGTGCCAGCAGCTTGTGGGGGACAGGGACCAAAAACATTCAGTACTTC
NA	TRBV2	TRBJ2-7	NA	CASRRDASYEQYF	TGTGCCAGCAGACGGGACGCCTCCTACGAGCAGTACTTC
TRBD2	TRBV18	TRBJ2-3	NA	CASSPGLAGVEGTDTQYF	TGTGCCAGCTCACCAGGGCTAGCGGGAGTGGAGGGCACAGATACGCAGTATTTT
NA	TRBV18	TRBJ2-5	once	CASSPPSLRETQYF	TGTGCCAGCTCACCACCTTCTTTGCGAGAGACCCAGTACTTC
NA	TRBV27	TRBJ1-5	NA	CASSFVGQIGQPQHF	TGTGCCAGCAGTTTCGTTGGGCAAATAGGTCAGCCCCAGCATTTT
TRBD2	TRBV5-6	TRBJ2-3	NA	CASSLGTREGSTDTQYF	TGTGCCAGCAGCTTGGGGACGCGGGAGGGTAGCACAGATACGCAGTATTTT
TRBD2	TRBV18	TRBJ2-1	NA	CASSPGLAGEQFF	TGTGCCAGCTCACCGGGACTAGCGGGAGAGCAGTTCTTC
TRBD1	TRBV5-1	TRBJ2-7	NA	CASSFGQAMGEQYF	TGCGCCAGCAGCTTCGGACAGGCCATGGGCGAGCAGTACTTC
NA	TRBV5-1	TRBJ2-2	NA	CASSSTTSLLSTGELFF	TGCGCCAGCAGCTCCACAACTAGCTTACTCTCCACCGGGGAGCTGTTTTTT
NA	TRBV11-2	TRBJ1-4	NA	CASSLVPGVNEKLFF	TGTGCCAGCAGCTTAGTTCCAGGGGTGAATGAAAAACTGTTTTTT
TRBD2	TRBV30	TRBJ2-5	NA	CAWSDWGGETQYF	TGTGCCTGGAGTGACTGGGGGGGGGAGACCCAGTACTTC
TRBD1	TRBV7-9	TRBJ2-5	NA	CASSSGTGLQETQYF	TGTGCCAGCAGCTCCGGGACAGGCCTCCAAGAGACCCAGTACTTC
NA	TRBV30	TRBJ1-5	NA	CAWEQTGNSNQPQHF	TGTGCCTGGGAACAGACAGGAAATAGCAATCAGCCCCAGCATTTT
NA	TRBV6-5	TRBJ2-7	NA	CASSYETAYEQYF	TGTGCCAGCAGTTACGAGACAGCCTACGAGCAGTACTTC
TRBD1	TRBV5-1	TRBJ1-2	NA	CASSGGQEYGYTF	TGCGCCAGCAGCGGGGGACAGGAGTATGGCTACACCTTC
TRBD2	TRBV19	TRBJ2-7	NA	CASSALAGPYEQYF	TGTGCCAGTAGTGCCTTAGCGGGACCCTACGAGCAGTACTTC
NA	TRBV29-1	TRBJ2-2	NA	CSVDRGQNTGELFF	TGCAGCGTTGACAGGGGACAGAACACCGGGGAGCTGTTTTTT
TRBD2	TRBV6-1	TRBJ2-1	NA	CASSEAWGGSWNEQFF	TGTGCCAGCAGTGAAGCATGGGGCGGGAGCTGGAATGAGCAGTTCTTC
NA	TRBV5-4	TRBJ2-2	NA	CASSPPSNTGELFF	TGTGCCAGCAGCCCTCCCTCGAACACCGGGGAGCTGTTTTTT
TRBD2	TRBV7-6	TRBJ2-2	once	CASSLAGLAVTGELFF	TGTGCCAGCAGCTTAGCCGGACTAGCAGTTACCGGGGAGCTGTTTTTT
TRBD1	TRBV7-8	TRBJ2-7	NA	CASSLVTGAYEQYF	TGTGCCAGCAGCTTAGTTACAGGGGCCTACGAGCAGTACTTC
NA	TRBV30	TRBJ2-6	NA	CAWRTPGANVLTF	TGTGCCTGGAGAACACCTGGGGCCAACGTCCTGACTTTC
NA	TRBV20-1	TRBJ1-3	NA	CSARVGNTIYF	TGCAGTGCTAGAGTTGGAAACACCATATATTTT
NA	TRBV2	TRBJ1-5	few	CASSETVSNQPQHF	TGTGCCAGCAGTGAGACGGTTAGCAATCAGCCCCAGCATTTT
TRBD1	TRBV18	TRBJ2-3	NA	CASSPYGQAGDTQYF	TGTGCCAGCTCACCCTACGGACAGGCTGGGGATACGCAGTATTTT
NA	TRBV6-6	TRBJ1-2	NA	CASNSAYEFYGYTF	TGTGCCAGCAACTCAGCCTACGAATTCTATGGCTACACCTTC
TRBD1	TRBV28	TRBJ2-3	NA	CASTQGADTDTQYF	TGTGCCAGCACCCAGGGGGCAGACACAGATACGCAGTATTTT
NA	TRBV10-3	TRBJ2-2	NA	CAISFAGPTGELFF	TGTGCCATCAGCTTCGCGGGGCCGACCGGGGAGCTGTTTTTT
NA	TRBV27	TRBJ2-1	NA	CASSPFRQTEQFF	TGTGCCAGCAGTCCTTTTCGACAGACAGAGCAGTTCTTC
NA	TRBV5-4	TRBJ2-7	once	CASSLVGSNGDEQYF	TGTGCCAGCAGCTTGGTGGGGTCCAACGGTGACGAGCAGTACTTC
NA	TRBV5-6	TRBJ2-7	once	CASSLRGGGEQYF	TGTGCCAGCAGCTTACGAGGCGGCGGCGAGCAGTACTTC